The 23 T cell receptor beta chains reported below all come from one sample, sequenced in a study of human T cells and chemical hapten exposure. Time point defined: patch test 3, about 24 weeks after DPC sensitization. Treatment indicated: therapeutic diphenylcyclopropenone sensitization with weekly scalp DPC. TCRdb re-called the RACE reads with MiXCR, one entry per CDR3 protein. In the table there are some 89,000 distinct CDR3 sequences, roughly a quarter of which are singletons. Sequenced material: whole blood, taken in connection with sensitization to the hapten diphenylcyclopropenone (DPC). The receptors originated from a man aged 35 to 55 with alopecia areata. Some clones in this sample may be carry-over from other donors' samples.

V gene TRBV6-5 combines with J gene TRBJ1-2; maybe TRBD1 (5 bases). V dropped 0 bases and J dropped 8 bases, with 16 bases sitting between them. Germline V gives CDR1 MNHEY, CDR2 SVGAGI. This CDR3 has 15 residues. The CDR3 here is CASSYSSRRDGGYTF. CDR3 in DNA: TGTGCCAGCAGTTACTCCTCTCGCAGGGATGGAGGCTACACCTTC.

The chain combines TRBV20-1 with TRBJ2-7, with 9 bases aligning to TRBD2. The CDR3 consists of 15 residues. Germline CDR1 and CDR2: DFQATT and SNEGSKA (reference sequence). The ends lost 0 bases at V and 4 bases at J; junction bases unmatched: 7. CDR3 nucleotide sequence: TGCAGTGCTAGAGATGTGGCGGGAGGGCCTTACGAGCAGTACTTC. Translated, it gives CSARDVAGGPYEQYF.

The chain has TRBV7-2 and TRBJ2-3, with D hard to call. Germline CDR1 reads SGHTA; CDR2 reads FQGNSA. Trimming cost V 5 bases and J 4 bases, with 13 bases left between them. The CDR3 is 14 residues long. The CDR3 sequence: CASSPRRSPDTQYF. CDR3 nucleotides: TGTGCCAGCAGCCCACGACGGTCACCAGATACGCAGTATTTT. Looking up the rest from reference TRBV7-2 and TRBJ2-3 gives the full variable domain: GAGVSQSPSNKVTEKGKDVELRCDPISGHTALYWYRQSLGQGLEFLIYFQGNSAPDKSGLPSDRFSAERTGGSVSTLTIQRTQQEDSAVYLCASSPRRSPDTQYFGPGTRLTVL.

Details on this clonotype: A single base separates this from a much larger clone, so it may be a read error. V and J are TRBV6-6 and TRBJ1-3, with D unresolved. Deletions cut 5 bases from V and 0 bases from J, with 2 bases between. This CDR3 spans 12 amino acids. The germline gives CDR1 MNHNY, CDR2 SVGAGI (reference sequence). In DNA form, the CDR3 reads TGTGCCAGCAGTGCCTCTGGAAACACCATATATTTT. Encoded protein: CASSASGNTIYF.

The chain is built from TRBV20-1 and TRBJ1-1; a weak D match, TRBD1 (6 bases). The germline V gene has CDR1 DFQATT and CDR2 SNEGSKA (reference sequence). V lost 3 bases and J lost 0, with 14 bases in between. This CDR3 is built from 15 residues. The CDR3 sequence is CSASGGKLMNTEAFF. Here the CDR3 DNA reads TGCAGTGCTAGTGGGGGCAAGTTGATGAACACTGAAGCTTTCTTT.

The rearrangement uses TRBV5-1 and TRBJ2-3; no reliable D call. V was trimmed by 4 bases and J by 1 base, leaving 10 bases between them. Germline lookup yields CDR1 SGHRS and CDR2 YFSETQ. The CDR3 contains 14 residues. CDR3 in DNA: TGCGCCAGCAGCCCGAGAGCCGGCACAGATACGCAGTATTTT. It encodes CASSPRAGTDTQYF.

This clonotype has more than one count but fewer than ten. The rearrangement joins TRBV6-5 to TRBJ2-1, with TRBD2 matching 12 bases. There are 15 residues in the CDR3. Per the germline V gene, CDR1 is MNHEY and CDR2 is SVGAGI. V lost 6 bases to trimming and J lost 8 bases; unmatched junction nucleotides: 8. The CDR3 here is CASSKTSGRMDEQFF. CDR3 coding DNA: TGTGCCAGCAGCAAGACTAGCGGGAGAATGGATGAGCAGTTCTTC.

At least ten counts were recorded for this clonotype. CDR3 DNA sequence: TGTGCCAGCAGTTTACAGGGACAGGGGGCTGAGCAGTACTTC. Amino acid sequence: CASSLQGQGAEQYF. The chain employs TRBV12-3 or TRBV12-4 and TRBJ2-7; 12 nucleotides line up with TRBD1. V was clipped by 2 bases and J by 7 bases; unmatched bases: 3. The CDR3 sequence is 14 residues long.

This clonotype was counted a few times. The CDR3 DNA is TGCAGTGCTAGAGACAGTAACACTGAAGCTTTCTTT. Protein sequence: CSARDSNTEAFF. V usage is TRBV20-1 and J usage is TRBJ1-1; D gene ambiguous. There are 12 residues in the CDR3. Trimming removed 0 bases from V and 2 bases from J, with 4 bases in between. Germline CDR1 reads DFQATT; CDR2 reads SNEGSKA (reference sequence).

This chain connects TRBV20-1 to TRBJ1-2; 7 bases align to TRBD1. The germline V gene has CDR1 DFQATT and CDR2 SNEGSKA (reference sequence). V lost 1 base and J lost 4; bases outside the gene matches: 3. This CDR3 region has 13 residues. The CDR3 DNA sequence: TGCAGTGCTAGAGTGAGACAGGGCTATGGCTACACCTTC. It specifies CSARVRQGYGYTF.

This clonotype turned up a few times. CDR3 bases: TGTGCCAGCAGCCCGGGACAGGGGCGGTACGAGCAGTACTTC. Translating it yields CASSPGQGRYEQYF. This chain joins TRBV4-2 and TRBJ2-7, with TRBD1 identical over 10 bases. The length of the CDR3 is 14 residues. Germline loops: CDR1 LGHNA, CDR2 YNFKEQ. V dropped 4 bases and J dropped 4; count of bases not matched to a gene: 4.

This rearrangement joins TRBV18 to TRBJ1-1, with 10 bases matching TRBD1. With 5 bases clipped from V and 0 bases from J, the junction kept 6 bases outside the gene matches. Germline V gives CDR1 KGHSH, CDR2 LQKENI. The CDR3 has 16 residues. The CDR3 is CASSSETGGLNTEAFF. The CDR3 DNA follows: TGTGCCAGCTCATCCGAGACAGGGGGCTTGAACACTGAAGCTTTCTTT.

The CDR3 sequence: CASSMTGSYQPQHF. In nucleotides, the CDR3 is TGTGCCAGCAGCATGACAGGGAGCTATCAGCCCCAGCATTTT. The chain is built from TRBV9 and TRBJ1-5; 7 nucleotides agree with TRBD1. V lost 4 bases, J lost 5 bases, and 6 bases stayed unmatched. Per germline, CDR1 SGDLS and CDR2 YYNGEE. The CDR3 contains 14 residues.

This clonotype was picked up many times. The chain couples TRBV28 to TRBJ2-7, with D possibly TRBD2 on 6 matching bases. This CDR3 region has 14 residues. With 2 bases removed from V and 3 bases from J, the gap between germline ends came to 11 bases. Germline V CDR1 and CDR2: MDHEN, SYDVKM. The DNA of the CDR3 is TGTGCCAGCAGTTTACGCGGGATACTCTACGAGCAGTACTTC. Its protein product is CASSLRGILYEQYF.

The CDR3 DNA reads TGTGCCGCAGGGGGGCGTGGATACAATGAGCAGTTCTTC. Protein: CAAGGRGYNEQFF. The chain couples TRBV12-3 or TRBV12-4 to TRBJ2-1, with D possibly matching TRBD1 (7 bases). This CDR3 has 13 residues. Trimming took 11 bases from V and 4 from J, leaving 15 bases between them.

This rearrangement joins TRBV7-3 to TRBJ1-6; 8 nucleotides line up with TRBD1. Trimming at V came to 4 bases and at J to 10 bases, leaving 12 bases not matched to a gene. The CDR3 is made up of 16 amino acids. CDR1 and CDR2 from the germline V gene are SGHTA and FQGTGA. The CDR3 DNA is TGTGCCAGCAGCTCCAGAGGACAGGGCAGTCGCTCACCCCTCCACTTT. Amino acid sequence: CASSSRGQGSRSPLHF.

Written as DNA, the CDR3 is TGCAGTGCTTCCACCCGCGCCCGACAGGGGCGGGATAATTCACCCCTCCACTTT. This sequence encodes CSASTRARQGRDNSPLHF. The rearrangement joins TRBV20-1 to TRBJ1-6, with TRBD1 identical over 8 bases. Losses at the gene ends were 5 bases for V and 5 bases for J; bases not matched to a gene: 17. Germline loops: CDR1 DFQATT, CDR2 SNEGSKA (reference sequence). The CDR3 extends over 18 amino acids.

This chain links TRBV21-1 with TRBJ2-2; TRBD2 is the table's D call, not checked against the DNA. TRBV21-1 is tagged as a pseudogene. The CDR3 runs 17 residues. The CDR3 nucleotides read TGTGCCAGCAGCAAAGATAAGCGGGAGTCTAGCACCGGGGAGCTGTTTTTT. The encoded protein is CASSKDKRESSTGELFF.

The chain recombines TRBV7-9 with TRBJ1-2; D unclear. V lost 5 bases and J lost 11, with 12 bases in between. The V gene's germline CDR1 is SEHNR and CDR2 FQNEAQ (reference sequence). The CDR3 is made up of 11 amino acids. The CDR3, as DNA: TGTGCCAGCAGCCTTAGCCCGGTATACACCTTC. Its protein product is CASSLSPVYTF.

The DNA for the CDR3 is TGCAGTGCTATTGGGTACAATGAGCAGTTCTTC. Protein product: CSAIGYNEQFF. The chain couples TRBV20-1 to TRBJ2-1, with no clear D. Trimming left V 4 bases short and J 4 bases short, with 5 bases between. CDR1 and CDR2 (germline): DFQATT, SNEGSKA (reference sequence). This CDR3 spans 11 amino acids.

This clonotype was observed a handful of times. The V gene is TRBV4-3, the J gene TRBJ2-6; 10 bases match TRBD2. The germline V gene encodes CDR1 LGHNA and CDR2 YSLEER. The CDR3 is 19 residues long. V lost 0 bases, J lost 1 base, and 6 bases stayed unmatched. The CDR3 DNA reads as TGCGCCAGCAGCCAAGACCCTCCTAGCGGGAGTTCTGGGGCCAACGTCCTGACTTTC. Amino acids: CASSQDPPSGSSGANVLTF.

This clonotype was recorded a few times. The chain employs TRBV2 and TRBJ2-3; 13 nucleotides align to TRBD2. Per the germline V gene, CDR1 is SNHLY and CDR2 is FYNNEI. The CDR3 has 13 residues. V lost 8 bases and J lost 8; bases outside the gene matches: 4. The CDR3 DNA reads as TGTGCCAGCCGGACTAGCGGGAGTGCTACGCAGTATTTT. Protein: CASRTSGSATQYF.

This clonotype was found once. The chain has TRBV15 and TRBJ2-5; D remains ambiguous. The CDR3 totals 11 residues. Trimming stripped 1 base from V and 5 bases from J, with 2 bases between. The V gene's germline CDR1 is LNHNV and CDR2 YYDKDF (reference sequence). CDR3 protein: CATSRGETQYF. For the CDR3, the DNA is TGTGCCACCAGCAGAGGGGAGACCCAGTACTTC.